Listed here are 2 T cell receptor beta chains from one sample, sequenced in a study of T-cell memory formation after mild COVID-19. TCRdb fed the 5' RACE reads into MiXCR, producing one record per CDR3 protein. The table has hundreds of thousands of distinct CDR3 sequences, less than 25% seen once. The sample consisted of PBMCs or a T cell subset sorted from them (not recorded which). These receptors all come from an adult woman who had mild COVID-19 (a few samples of this study predate the infection). Cell type and time point are not known.

This clonotype was observed at least ten times. The chain employs TRBV2 and TRBJ1-2; the match to TRBD1 covers 7 bases. Trimming removed 0 bases from V and 1 base from J; junction bases left unmatched: 11. This CDR3 comprises 18 residues. CDR1 and CDR2 from the germline V gene are SNHLY and FYNNEI. The CDR3 DNA sequence: TGTGCCAGCAGTGAAGCGCCGGGACAGACAGGCTATAACTATGGCTACACCTTC. This sequence encodes CASSEAPGQTGYNYGYTF.

This clonotype has more than one count but fewer than ten. The chain couples TRBV3-1 to TRBJ1-2; D unclear. CDR3 length: 13 amino acids. The V gene's germline CDR1 is LGHDT and CDR2 YNNKEL (reference sequence). V was cut by 4 bases and J by 8 bases, with 14 bases left in between. In DNA form, the CDR3 reads TGTGCCAGCAGCCCCCGGGGTAGAGTGGGCTACACCTTC. Amino acids: CASSPRGRVGYTF.